This T cell receptor (beta chain) originates from a study of blood T cell repertoires in COVID-19. As processed by the authors: Using reference gene primer amplification, nucleated cell counts were estimated. Only in-frame clones appear in the TCRdb table, and some are missing; sequencing was by immunoSEQ multiplex PCR. V, J and clone size were drawn from that table, and D and trimming were deduced from the DNA. The table has roughly 40,000 clones, 70% to 90% seen once. The CDR3 sequence is 15 residues long. The germline V and J ends were trimmed by 5 bases and 4 bases, with 17 bases remaining between them. The germline CDR1 and CDR2 sequences are MDHEN and SYDVKM.

The V call is TRBV28, the J call TRBJ1-2; D gene ambiguous. The sequencing sample was made of peripheral blood. This TCR derives from a woman between 70 and 85 years old in a cohort sampled during active COVID-19. CDR3 region: CASSIPVEASYGYTF. The CDR3 DNA reads as TGTGCCAGCAGTATTCCGGTGGAGGCATCCTATGGCTACACCTTC.